These 7 T cell receptor beta chains originate from one sample sequenced in a study of cytomegalovirus exposure and HLA in healthy donors. This PCR relied on a set of 60 Vbeta primers and 13 Jbeta primers. Assay: immunoSEQ multiplex PCR; the TCRdb copy retains only in-frame clones and omits some. The data contain nearly 110,000 clones, 82% of them singletons. Material: PBMCs. These receptor sequences come from a man aged 25-45 years in good health and CMV-seropositive.

V is TRBV2 and J is TRBJ2-5, with D tentatively TRBD2 (5 bases). Germline assignment: CDR1 SNHLY and CDR2 FYNNEI. The CDR3 spans 13 residues. V dropped 4 bases and J dropped 4 bases, with 10 bases sitting between them. This chain's CDR3 is CASSASGLETQYF. The CDR3 DNA reads TGTGCCAGCAGTGCTAGTGGACTAGAGACCCAGTACTTC.

The V and J genes are TRBV18 and TRBJ2-2; 8 positions agree with TRBD1. The CDR3 totals 16 residues. V shed 1 base and J 6 bases; nucleotides not matched to a gene: 7. The germline CDR1 and CDR2 sequences are KGHSH and LQKENI. The CDR3 region is CASSPQAPRGPGELFF. The CDR3 nucleotides read TGTGCCAGCTCACCACAGGCTCCCAGGGGGCCCGGGGAGCTGTTTTTT.

V is TRBV7-2 and J is TRBJ2-7, with D unresolved. Trimming left V 7 bases short and J 3 bases short, with 7 bases between. The CDR3 spans 11 residues. Looked up from germline, CDR1 is SGHTA and CDR2 is FQGNSA. The CDR3 DNA reads as TGTGCCAGCACCCCCGGCTACGAGCAGTACTTC. Translation: CASTPGYEQYF.

The chain combines TRBV27 with TRBJ2-4; 8 nucleotides line up with TRBD1. CDR1 and CDR2 (germline): MNHEY, SMNVEV (reference sequence). This CDR3 has 13 residues. With 10 bases clipped from V and 3 bases from J, the junction kept 5 bases outside the gene matches. DNA for the CDR3: TGTGCCACCAAGGACAGGGTCAAAAACATTCAGTACTTC. Its protein product is CATKDRVKNIQYF.

This clone was observed a few times. In nucleotides, the CDR3 is TGTGCCAGCTTGACCCCGGGACAGGGGGTGGATGGCTACACCTTC. It yields the protein CASLTPGQGVDGYTF. The chain recombines TRBV6-1 with TRBJ1-2, with 11 bases aligning to TRBD1. Per germline, CDR1 MNHNS and CDR2 SASEGT. The CDR3 is 15 amino acids. Losses at the gene ends were 8 bases for V and 6 bases for J; bases not matched to a gene: 11.

This chain joins TRBV6-1 and TRBJ2-1; D may be TRBD2 (5 bases). V dropped 3 bases and J dropped 2 bases, with 11 bases sitting between them. Germline V gene lookup returns CDR1 MNHNS and CDR2 SASEGT. CDR3 length: 15 residues. The CDR3 sequence is CASSERARAYNEQFF. In nucleotides, the CDR3 is TGTGCCAGCAGTGAGAGGGCTCGTGCCTACAATGAGCAGTTCTTC.

In this sample, this clone turned up a few times. The J gene is TRBJ2-3, the V gene TRBV29-1; 9 positions agree with TRBD2. The V segment lost 4 bases and the J segment 5 bases; nucleotides outside the gene matches: 7. This CDR3 is 14 amino acids long. CDR1 and CDR2 (germline): SQVTM, ANQGSEA. CDR3 in amino acids: CSVATSGPRDTQYF. In nucleotides, the CDR3 is TGCAGCGTTGCGACTAGCGGACCCCGAGATACGCAGTATTTT.